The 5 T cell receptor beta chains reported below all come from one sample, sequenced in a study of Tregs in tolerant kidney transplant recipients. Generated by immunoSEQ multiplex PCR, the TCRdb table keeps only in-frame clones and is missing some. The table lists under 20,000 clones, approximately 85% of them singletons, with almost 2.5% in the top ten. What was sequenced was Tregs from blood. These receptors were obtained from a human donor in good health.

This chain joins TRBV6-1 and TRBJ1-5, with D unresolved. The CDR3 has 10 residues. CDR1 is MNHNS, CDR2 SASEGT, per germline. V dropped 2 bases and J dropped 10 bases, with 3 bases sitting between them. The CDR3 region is CASSEYPQHF. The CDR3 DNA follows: TGTGCCAGCAGTGAATACCCCCAGCATTTT.

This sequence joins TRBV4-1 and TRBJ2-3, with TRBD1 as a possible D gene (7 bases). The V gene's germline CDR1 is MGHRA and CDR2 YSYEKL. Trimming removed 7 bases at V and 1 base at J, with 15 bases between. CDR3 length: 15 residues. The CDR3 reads CASNPGGLRTDTQYF. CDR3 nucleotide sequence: TGCGCCAGCAATCCAGGGGGGTTGCGCACAGATACGCAGTATTTT.

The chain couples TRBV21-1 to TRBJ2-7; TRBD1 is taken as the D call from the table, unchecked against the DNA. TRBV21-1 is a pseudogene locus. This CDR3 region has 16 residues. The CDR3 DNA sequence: TGTGCCAGCAGCAAAGGCAGTCGGGACAGGGTGAACGAGCAGTACTTC. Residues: CASSKGSRDRVNEQYF.

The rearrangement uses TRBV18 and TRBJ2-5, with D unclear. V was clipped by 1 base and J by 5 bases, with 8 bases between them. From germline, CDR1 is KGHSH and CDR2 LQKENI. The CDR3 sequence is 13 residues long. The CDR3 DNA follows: TGTGCCAGCTCACCACTTTCCGCGGAGACCCAGTACTTC. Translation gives CASSPLSAETQYF.

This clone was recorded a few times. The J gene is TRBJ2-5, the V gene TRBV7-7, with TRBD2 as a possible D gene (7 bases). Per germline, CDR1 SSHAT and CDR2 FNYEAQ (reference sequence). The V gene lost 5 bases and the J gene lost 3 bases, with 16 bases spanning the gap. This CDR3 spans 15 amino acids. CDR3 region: CASSLQRGGEETQYF. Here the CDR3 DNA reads TGTGCCAGCAGCCTACAAAGGGGGGGGGAAGAGACCCAGTACTTC.